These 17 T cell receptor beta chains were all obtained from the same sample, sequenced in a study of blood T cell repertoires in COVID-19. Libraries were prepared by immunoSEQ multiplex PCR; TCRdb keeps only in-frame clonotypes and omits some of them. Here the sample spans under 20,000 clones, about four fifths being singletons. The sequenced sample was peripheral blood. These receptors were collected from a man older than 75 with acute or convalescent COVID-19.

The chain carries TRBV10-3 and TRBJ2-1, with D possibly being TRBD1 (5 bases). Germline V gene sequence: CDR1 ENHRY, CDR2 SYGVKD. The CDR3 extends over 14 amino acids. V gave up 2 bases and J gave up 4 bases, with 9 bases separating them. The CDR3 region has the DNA TGTGCCATCAGTGAGACAGGAAAATACAATGAGCAGTTCTTC. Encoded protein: CAISETGKYNEQFF.

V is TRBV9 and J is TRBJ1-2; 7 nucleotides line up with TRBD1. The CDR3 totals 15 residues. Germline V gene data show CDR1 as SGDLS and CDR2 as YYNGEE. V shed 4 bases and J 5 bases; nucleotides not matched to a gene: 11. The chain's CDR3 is CASSTGPGGNYGYTF. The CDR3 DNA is TGTGCCAGCAGCACCGGCCCAGGGGGGAATTATGGCTACACCTTC.

The CDR3: CASLRGRVGGPQHF. The CDR3, as DNA: TGTGCCAGCTTGAGGGGGCGGGTTGGAGGGCCCCAGCATTTT. This chain uses TRBV5-8 with TRBJ1-5, with 7 bases matching TRBD1. V lost 7 bases, J lost 9 bases, and 13 bases stayed unmatched. This CDR3 is built from 14 residues. Germline V gives CDR1 SGHTS, CDR2 YDEGEE.

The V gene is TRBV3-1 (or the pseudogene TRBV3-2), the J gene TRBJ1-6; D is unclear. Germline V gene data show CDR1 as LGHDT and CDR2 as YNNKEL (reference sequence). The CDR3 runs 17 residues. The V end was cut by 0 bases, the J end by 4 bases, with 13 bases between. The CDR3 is CASSQEAMAGYNSPLHF. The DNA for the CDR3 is TGTGCCAGCAGCCAAGAGGCTATGGCGGGGTATAATTCACCCCTCCACTTT.

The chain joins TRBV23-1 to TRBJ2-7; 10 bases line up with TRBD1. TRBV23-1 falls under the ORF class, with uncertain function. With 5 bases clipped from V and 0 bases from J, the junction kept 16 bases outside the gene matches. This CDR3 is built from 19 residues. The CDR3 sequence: CASSDRPGQGKPHSYEQYF. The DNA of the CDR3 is TGCGCCAGCAGTGACCGACCGGGACAGGGGAAGCCGCACTCCTACGAGCAGTACTTC.

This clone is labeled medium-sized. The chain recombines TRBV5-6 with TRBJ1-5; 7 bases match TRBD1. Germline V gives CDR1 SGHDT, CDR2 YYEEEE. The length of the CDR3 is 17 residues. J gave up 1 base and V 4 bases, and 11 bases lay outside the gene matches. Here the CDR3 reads CASSVGGTALSNQPQHF. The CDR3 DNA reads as TGTGCCAGCAGCGTAGGCGGGACAGCCTTAAGCAATCAGCCCCAGCATTTT.

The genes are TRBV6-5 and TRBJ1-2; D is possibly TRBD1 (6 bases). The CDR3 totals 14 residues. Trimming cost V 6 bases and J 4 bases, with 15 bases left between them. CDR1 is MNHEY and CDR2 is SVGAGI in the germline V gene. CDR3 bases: TGTGCCAGCAGCGGAGACGGGACACTCTATGGCTACACCTTC. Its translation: CASSGDGTLYGYTF.

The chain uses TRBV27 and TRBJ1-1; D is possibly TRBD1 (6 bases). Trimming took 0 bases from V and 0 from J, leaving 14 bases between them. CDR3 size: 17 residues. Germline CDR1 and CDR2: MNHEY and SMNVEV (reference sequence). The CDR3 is CASSLSARGGLNTEAFF. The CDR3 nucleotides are TGTGCCAGCAGTTTATCTGCGCGGGGGGGGCTGAACACTGAAGCTTTCTTT.

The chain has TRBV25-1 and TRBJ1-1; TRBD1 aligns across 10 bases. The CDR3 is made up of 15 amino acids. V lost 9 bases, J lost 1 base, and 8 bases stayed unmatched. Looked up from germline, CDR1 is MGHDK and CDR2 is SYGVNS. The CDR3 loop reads CASRPGQGTNTEAFF. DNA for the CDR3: TGTGCCAGTAGGCCGGGACAGGGGACGAACACTGAAGCTTTCTTT.

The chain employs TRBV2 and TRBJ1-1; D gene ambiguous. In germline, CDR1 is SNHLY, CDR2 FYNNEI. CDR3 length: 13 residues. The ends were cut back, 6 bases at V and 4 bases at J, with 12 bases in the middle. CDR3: CASRGSYTTEAFF. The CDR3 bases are TGTGCCAGCAGGGGGAGTTACACCACTGAAGCTTTCTTT.

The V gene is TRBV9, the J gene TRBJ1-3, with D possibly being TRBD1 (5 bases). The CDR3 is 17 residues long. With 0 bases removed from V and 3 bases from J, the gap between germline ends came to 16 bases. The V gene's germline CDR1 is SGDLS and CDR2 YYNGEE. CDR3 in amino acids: CASSVDEAAGLGNTIYF. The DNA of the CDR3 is TGTGCCAGCAGCGTAGATGAGGCGGCAGGGCTTGGAAACACCATATATTTT.

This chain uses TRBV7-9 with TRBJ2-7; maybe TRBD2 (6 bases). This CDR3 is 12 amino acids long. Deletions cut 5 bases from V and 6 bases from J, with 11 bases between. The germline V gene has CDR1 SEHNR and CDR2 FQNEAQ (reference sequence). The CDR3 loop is CASSPQEGEQYF. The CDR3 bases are TGTGCCAGCAGCCCCCAGGAGGGCGAGCAGTACTTC. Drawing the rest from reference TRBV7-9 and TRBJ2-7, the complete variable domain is DTGVSQNPRHKITKRGQNVTFRCDPISEHNRLYWYRQTLGQGPEFLTYFQNEAQLEKSRLLSDRFSAERPKGSFSTLEIQRTEQGDSAMYLCASSPQEGEQYFGPGTRLTVT.

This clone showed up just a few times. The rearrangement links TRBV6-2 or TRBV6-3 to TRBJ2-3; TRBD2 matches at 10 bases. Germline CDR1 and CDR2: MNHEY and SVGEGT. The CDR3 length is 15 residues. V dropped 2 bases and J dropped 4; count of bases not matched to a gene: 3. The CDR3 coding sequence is TGTGCCAGCAGTTACGGGCTAGCGGGGGCAGATACGCAGTATTTT. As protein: CASSYGLAGADTQYF.

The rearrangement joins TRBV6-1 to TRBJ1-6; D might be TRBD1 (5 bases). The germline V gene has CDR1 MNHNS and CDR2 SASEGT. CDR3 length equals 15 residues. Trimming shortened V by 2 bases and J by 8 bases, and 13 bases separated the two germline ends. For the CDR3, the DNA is TGTGCCAGCAGTGAATGGGGCGCGGGGGATTCACCCCTCCACTTT. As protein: CASSEWGAGDSPLHF.

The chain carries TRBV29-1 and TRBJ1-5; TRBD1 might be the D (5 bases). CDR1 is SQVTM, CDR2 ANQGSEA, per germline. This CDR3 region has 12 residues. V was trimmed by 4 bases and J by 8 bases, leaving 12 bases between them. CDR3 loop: CSVGTPNEPQHF. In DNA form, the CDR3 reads TGCAGCGTTGGGACACCCAACGAGCCCCAGCATTTT. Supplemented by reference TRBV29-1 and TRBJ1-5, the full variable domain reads SAVISQKPSRDICQRGTSLTIQCQVDSQVTMMFWYRQQPGQSLTLIATANQGSEATYESGFVIDKFPISRPNLTFSTLTVSNMSPEDSSIYLCSVGTPNEPQHFGDGTRLSIL.

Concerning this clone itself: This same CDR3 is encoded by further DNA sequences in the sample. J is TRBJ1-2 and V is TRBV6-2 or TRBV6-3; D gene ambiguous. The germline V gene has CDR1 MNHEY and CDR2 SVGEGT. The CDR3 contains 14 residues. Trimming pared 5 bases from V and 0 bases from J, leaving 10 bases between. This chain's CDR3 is CASSDWTANYGYTF. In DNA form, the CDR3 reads TGTGCCAGCAGTGATTGGACTGCTAACTATGGCTACACCTTC.

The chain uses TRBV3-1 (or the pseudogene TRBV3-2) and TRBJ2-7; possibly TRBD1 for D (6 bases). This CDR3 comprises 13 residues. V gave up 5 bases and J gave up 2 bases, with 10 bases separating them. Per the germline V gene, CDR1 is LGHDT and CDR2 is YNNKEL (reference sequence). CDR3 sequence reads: CASSVQGTYEQYF. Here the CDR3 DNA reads TGTGCCAGCAGCGTACAGGGAACCTACGAGCAGTACTTC.